Presented here are 22 T cell receptor beta chains from one specimen sequenced in a study of CD8+ T cells in alopecia areata. Once RNA had been extracted, it was reverse transcribed into cDNA to act as the sequencing template. Produced via immunoSEQ multiplex PCR; TCRdb's table is partial and in-frame only. This sample has fewer than 250,000 clones, with roughly 40% found just once. Described treatment: oral pan-JAK inhibitor, 5-10 mg twice daily. The sample here was CD4+ T cells sorted from blood, taken at approximately week 36, from a patient treated with tofacitinib. The receptors derive from a human donor with alopecia areata.

The chain recombines TRBV2 with TRBJ2-1; a possible D gene is TRBD2 (5 bases). Deletions cut 8 bases from V and 0 bases from J, with 14 bases between. Germline lookup yields CDR1 SNHLY and CDR2 FYNNEI. The CDR3 spans 15 residues. The CDR3 is CASGGTASSYNEQFF. CDR3 DNA: TGTGCCAGCGGAGGAACAGCGAGCTCCTACAATGAGCAGTTCTTC. The full variable domain, rest sourced from reference TRBV2 and TRBJ2-1, is EPEVTQTPSHQVTQMGQEVILRCVPISNHLYFYWYRQILGQKVEFLVSFYNNEISEKSEIFDDQFSVERPDGSNFTLKIRSTKLEDSAMYFCASGGTASSYNEQFFGPGTRLTVL.

In this sample, this clone turned up a few times. The J gene is TRBJ1-3, the V gene TRBV28; maybe TRBD1 (5 bases). CDR3 length: 15 amino acids. Germline lookup yields CDR1 MDHEN and CDR2 SYDVKM. Trimming took 2 bases from V and 3 from J, leaving 11 bases between them. CDR3 amino acids: CASSLVARDGNTIYF. In DNA, the CDR3 is TGTGCCAGCAGTTTAGTAGCCAGGGATGGAAACACCATATATTTT.

CDR3 residues: CASSPILGVAEAFF. CDR3 nucleotide sequence: TGTGCCAGCAGCCCCATCCTAGGTGTGGCTGAAGCTTTCTTT. The chain joins TRBV7-9 to TRBJ1-1; D gene uncertain. The V gene's germline CDR1 is SEHNR and CDR2 FQNEAQ (reference sequence). CDR3 size: 14 residues. V was cut by 5 bases and J by 6 bases, with 16 bases left in between.

A few counts support this clone. The chain joins TRBV28 to TRBJ1-5; D gene unclear. Trimming removed 4 bases from V and 7 bases from J, with 8 bases in between. In germline, CDR1 is MDHEN, CDR2 SYDVKM. This CDR3 has 12 amino acids. The CDR3 DNA sequence: TGTGCCAGCAGTTCGTCGGGACAGCCCCAGCATTTT. Encoded protein: CASSSSGQPQHF.

This clone was counted between two and nine times. This chain links TRBV11-2 with TRBJ2-3; D is perhaps TRBD1 or TRBD2 (7 bases each). CDR1 SGHAT and CDR2 FQNNGV come from the germline V gene. The V end lost 1 base, the J end lost 5 bases, and 19 bases lay between the germline ends. The CDR3 is 17 residues long. The CDR3 loop is CASSLVVPGRGGDTQYF. As DNA, the CDR3 is TGTGCCAGCAGCTTAGTGGTCCCCGGCAGGGGGGGAGATACGCAGTATTTT.

The V and J genes are TRBV5-1 and TRBJ2-2; 9 bases agree with TRBD2. V gave up 0 bases and J gave up 0 bases; unmatched junction bases: 6. Per the germline V gene, CDR1 is SGHRS and CDR2 is YFSETQ. The CDR3 consists of 18 residues. CDR3 sequence: CASSLDLAGIPNTGELFF. Written as DNA, the CDR3 is TGCGCCAGCAGCTTGGACCTAGCGGGGATTCCGAACACCGGGGAGCTGTTTTTT.

This clone was seen a handful of times. CDR3 in DNA: TGTGCCATCAGTGAGGGACAGGGGGCTTATACGCAGTATTTT. Its translation is CAISEGQGAYTQYF. The chain employs TRBV10-3 and TRBJ2-3; 11 bases fit TRBD1. V was clipped by 2 bases and J by 7 bases; unmatched bases: 2. Per the germline V gene, CDR1 is ENHRY and CDR2 is SYGVKD. The CDR3 runs to 14 residues.

In the case of this clone: The same CDR3 can be traced to other DNA sequences in this sample. The chain carries TRBV28 and TRBJ2-5; D is uncertain. Deletions cut 3 bases from V and 1 base from J, with 6 bases between. CDR3 length: 13 amino acids. The germline V gene encodes CDR1 MDHEN and CDR2 SYDVKM. The CDR3 DNA follows: TGTGCCAGCAGTTTGGGCGGCCAAGAGACCCAGTACTTC. It codes for CASSLGGQETQYF.

This clone was detected once. The chain joins TRBV2 to TRBJ2-1; 12 nucleotides align to TRBD2. Trimming removed 7 bases from V and 7 bases from J; junction bases left unmatched: 17. This CDR3 is 18 amino acids long. CDR1 and CDR2 (germline): SNHLY, FYNNEI. The CDR3 reads CASNIRLAGALPTNEQFF. CDR3 bases: TGTGCCAGCAATATCCGACTAGCGGGAGCCCTCCCAACTAATGAGCAGTTCTTC.

V is TRBV6-1 and J is TRBJ2-7, with 7 bases identical to TRBD1. The CDR3 extends over 15 amino acids. Germline CDR1 and CDR2: MNHNS and SASEGT. Unmatched junction bases numbered 10, after V lost 4 bases and J lost 4 bases. The CDR3 loop is CASSVQTGPTYEQYF. Here the CDR3 DNA reads TGTGCCAGCAGTGTACAGACAGGGCCGACTTACGAGCAGTACTTC.

The chain joins TRBV6-1 to TRBJ2-2; 12 bases are shared with TRBD1. Per germline, CDR1 MNHNS and CDR2 SASEGT. This CDR3 contains 14 residues. V trimming: 8 bases; J trimming: 7 bases; junction bases outside the gene matches: 5. CDR3 nucleotides: TGTGCCAGCGAGGGACAGGGGGCCATCGGGGAGCTGTTTTTT. Translation: CASEGQGAIGELFF.

The chain links TRBV11-3 to TRBJ2-2; 8 bases map to TRBD1. Germline CDR1 and CDR2: SGHNT and YENEEA. Trimming removed 5 bases from V and 2 bases from J; junction bases left unmatched: 10. This CDR3 spans 17 amino acids. CDR3 sequence: CASSPGAGGGNTGELFF. CDR3 in DNA: TGTGCCAGCAGCCCCGGGGCAGGGGGCGGCAACACCGGGGAGCTGTTTTTT.

Only a few counts were recorded for this clone. The rearrangement joins TRBV29-1 to TRBJ2-3; TRBD2 matches 10 bases. Germline V gives CDR1 SQVTM, CDR2 ANQGSEA. V trimming: 3 bases; J trimming: 3 bases; junction bases outside the gene matches: 9. CDR3 length: 16 residues. The CDR3 DNA follows: TGCAGCGTTGAGTATCGTAGCGGGAGGTATACAGATACGCAGTATTTT. It codes for CSVEYRSGRYTDTQYF.

V and J are TRBV29-1 and TRBJ1-5; TRBD1 matches 10 bases. From germline, CDR1 is SQVTM and CDR2 ANQGSEA. This CDR3 spans 14 amino acids. V trimming: 5 bases; J trimming: 6 bases; junction bases outside the gene matches: 7. The CDR3 protein is CSVSTGGAGQPQHF. In DNA form, the CDR3 reads TGCAGCGTTTCGACAGGGGGCGCAGGTCAGCCCCAGCATTTT.

CDR3 sequence: CSVQVGGNQPQHF. For the CDR3, the DNA is TGCAGCGTCCAAGTGGGGGGGAATCAGCCCCAGCATTTT. V usage is TRBV29-1 and J usage is TRBJ1-5; possibly TRBD1 for D (5 bases). Germline-derived CDR1 and CDR2 are SQVTM and ANQGSEA. Trimming cost V 6 bases and J 4 bases, with 13 bases left between them. The CDR3 runs to 13 residues.

The chain links TRBV29-1 to TRBJ1-2, with a possible D match to TRBD1 (5 bases). V was shortened by 0 bases and J by 4 bases, with 18 bases between the two germline ends. Germline V gives CDR1 SQVTM, CDR2 ANQGSEA. The CDR3 extends over 16 amino acids. CDR3 amino acids: CSVEDRRPGYRYGYTF. The DNA of the CDR3 is TGCAGCGTTGAAGATCGTCGGCCAGGGTACCGCTATGGCTACACCTTC. Based on the CDR3 plus reference TRBV29-1 and TRBJ1-2, the full variable domain is SAVISQKPSRDICQRGTSLTIQCQVDSQVTMMFWYRQQPGQSLTLIATANQGSEATYESGFVIDKFPISRPNLTFSTLTVSNMSPEDSSIYLCSVEDRRPGYRYGYTFGSGTRLTVV.

In its sample, this clone was seen a few times. The chain carries TRBV29-1 and TRBJ1-1; unclear D gene. Trimming took 4 bases from V and 0 from J, leaving 6 bases between them. The CDR3 covers 12 residues. Germline V gene sequence: CDR1 SQVTM, CDR2 ANQGSEA. The DNA for the CDR3 is TGCAGCGTTGCAACTGTGAACACTGAAGCTTTCTTT. As protein: CSVATVNTEAFF. Based on the CDR3 plus reference TRBV29-1 and TRBJ1-1, the full variable domain is SAVISQKPSRDICQRGTSLTIQCQVDSQVTMMFWYRQQPGQSLTLIATANQGSEATYESGFVIDKFPISRPNLTFSTLTVSNMSPEDSSIYLCSVATVNTEAFFGQGTRLTVV.

The chain combines TRBV27 with TRBJ2-7, with a weak D call TRBD1 (6 bases). V lost 0 bases, J lost 2 bases, and 11 bases lay in between. Germline V gene lookup returns CDR1 MNHEY and CDR2 SMNVEV (reference sequence). CDR3 length equals 15 residues. The CDR3: CASSLSTGMTYEQYF. CDR3 DNA sequence: TGTGCCAGCAGTTTATCAACAGGGATGACCTACGAGCAGTACTTC.

The rearrangement uses TRBV6-1 and TRBJ2-3, with D perhaps matching TRBD2 (5 bases). The CDR3 contains 12 residues. The ends were cut back, 6 bases at V and 6 bases at J, with 10 bases in the middle. CDR1 is MNHNS, CDR2 SASEGT, per germline. The CDR3: CASRGVGDTQYF. CDR3 nucleotide sequence: TGTGCCAGCAGGGGAGTTGGGGATACGCAGTATTTT.

Only a few counts were recorded for this clone. The chain couples TRBV15 to TRBJ1-2; D uncertain. Between the trimmed V and J ends, which lost 0 bases and 4 bases, there was a span of 6 bases. In germline, CDR1 is LNHNV, CDR2 YYDKDF (reference sequence). CDR3 length: 13 residues. The CDR3 coding sequence is TGTGCCACCAGCAGAGAGGAAGGCTATGGCTACACCTTC. Translation gives CATSREEGYGYTF. The whole variable domain, filled in from reference TRBV15 and TRBJ1-2, reads DAMVIQNPRYQVTQFGKPVTLSCSQTLNHNVMYWYQQKSSQAPKLLFHYYDKDFNNEADTPDNFQSRRPNTSFCFLDIRSPGLGDTAMYLCATSREEGYGYTFGSGTRLTVV.

This clone was observed a few times. The chain couples TRBV25-1 to TRBJ2-2; TRBD2 might be the D (6 bases). V was clipped by 3 bases and J by 4 bases, with 12 bases between them. CDR3 length equals 15 residues. Germline lookup yields CDR1 MGHDK and CDR2 SYGVNS. This chain's CDR3 is CASSEGLITTGELFF. The DNA for the CDR3 is TGTGCCAGCAGTGAGGGACTTATAACCACCGGGGAGCTGTTTTTT.

The V and J genes are TRBV7-2 and TRBJ2-1; 12 bases line up with TRBD2. Per germline, CDR1 SGHTA and CDR2 FQGNSA. V lost 6 bases and J lost 0; bases outside the gene matches: 6. The CDR3 is made up of 17 amino acids. In nucleotides, the CDR3 is TGTGCCAGCAGGGGACTAGCGGGCAACCCCTCCTACAATGAGCAGTTCTTC. Amino acid sequence: CASRGLAGNPSYNEQFF.